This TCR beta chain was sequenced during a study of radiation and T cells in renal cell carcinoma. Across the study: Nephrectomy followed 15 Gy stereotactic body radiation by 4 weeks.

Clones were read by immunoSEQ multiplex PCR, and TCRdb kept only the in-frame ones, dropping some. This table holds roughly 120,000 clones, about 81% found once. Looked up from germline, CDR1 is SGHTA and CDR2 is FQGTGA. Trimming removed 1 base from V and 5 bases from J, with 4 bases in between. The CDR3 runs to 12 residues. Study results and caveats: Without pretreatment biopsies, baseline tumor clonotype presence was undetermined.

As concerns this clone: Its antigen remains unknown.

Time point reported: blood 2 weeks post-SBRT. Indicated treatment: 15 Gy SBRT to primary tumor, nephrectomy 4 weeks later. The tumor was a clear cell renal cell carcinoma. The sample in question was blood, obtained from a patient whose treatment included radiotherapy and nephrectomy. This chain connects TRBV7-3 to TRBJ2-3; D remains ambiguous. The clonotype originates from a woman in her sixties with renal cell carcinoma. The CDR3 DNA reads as TGTGCCAGCAGCTTAAATCAAGATACGCAGTATTTT. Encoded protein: CASSLNQDTQYF.